The 8 T cell receptor beta chains below were found in one sample sequenced in a study of molecular identifiers for immune sequencing clone quantification. TCRdb used MiXCR to reprocess the PCR reads, holding one entry per CDR3 protein. The table includes 10,000 or so distinct CDR3 sequences, around 23% detected once. Sequencing was done on a sample of naive CD8+ T cells from blood, with Jurkat cell RNA spiked in. Subset given: FACS-sorted CD8+CD4-CCR7+CD45RA+ naive T cells. These receptors all come from a human donor in good health. Some libraries in this study had Jurkat cell RNA spiked in.

This clonotype turned up a few times. Since a much larger clone is just one base distant, this may be a read error. This sequence joins TRBV6-5 and TRBJ1-5; D not certain. V was shortened by 5 bases and J by 6 bases, with 17 bases between the two germline ends. Looked up from germline, CDR1 is MNHEY and CDR2 is SVGAGI. This CDR3 has 15 residues. The chain's CDR3 is CASSEAESYGQPQHF. DNA for the CDR3: TGTGCCAGCAGTGAGGCCGAGTCTTACGGTCAGCCCCAGCATTTT.

By frequency in the sample, this clonotype is medium-sized. The V call is TRBV6-2 or TRBV6-3, the J call TRBJ2-7; D remains ambiguous. V lost 5 bases and J 3 bases, leaving 5 bases between the germline ends. CDR3 length: 11 amino acids. Germline lookup yields CDR1 MNHEY and CDR2 SVGEGT. CDR3 sequence reads: CASSASYEQYF. The CDR3 DNA sequence: TGTGCCAGCAGTGCTAGCTACGAGCAGTACTTC.

The V call is TRBV11-2, the J call TRBJ2-7, with a possible D match to TRBD2 (5 bases). The germline V gene has CDR1 SGHAT and CDR2 FQNNGV. The CDR3 is made up of 15 amino acids. The V end lost 1 base, the J end lost 4 bases, and 14 bases lay between the germline ends. This CDR3 is CASSLAASLVYEQYF. Written as DNA, the CDR3 is TGTGCCAGCAGCTTAGCGGCTAGCCTCGTGTACGAGCAGTACTTC.

By share, this clonotype ranks as medium-sized. The CDR3, as DNA: TGCAGTGCTCCAGGACAGCTCGAGCAGTACTTC. Translating gives CSAPGQLEQYF. The genes are TRBV20-1 and TRBJ2-7; D is perhaps TRBD1 (6 bases). Germline V gene lookup returns CDR1 DFQATT and CDR2 SNEGSKA (reference sequence). This CDR3 spans 11 amino acids. V lost 5 bases, J lost 6 bases, and 11 bases lay in between.

This clonotype is medium-sized. The chain combines TRBV2 with TRBJ2-3; D not certain. The CDR3 has 16 residues. Looked up from germline, CDR1 is SNHLY and CDR2 is FYNNEI. V was clipped by 2 bases and J by 2 bases, with 14 bases between them. CDR3 region: CASSELHAKDTDTQYF. For the CDR3, the DNA is TGTGCCAGCAGTGAACTACATGCTAAGGACACAGATACGCAGTATTTT.

Points on this clonotype: This could be a read error, since a much larger clone is one nucleotide away. The chain employs TRBV5-4 and TRBJ2-7; D is uncertain. The CDR3 is 13 amino acids. Germline V lookup: CDR1 SGHNT, CDR2 YYREEE (reference sequence). Trimming removed 4 bases at V and 5 bases at J, with 13 bases between. The CDR3 DNA follows: TGTGCCAGCAGCCCATTTCTGTCTGACGAGCAGTACTTC. Its translation: CASSPFLSDEQYF.

This clonotype was seen a handful of times. This may stem from a read error, because a much larger clone lies one nucleotide away. The V and J genes are TRBV4-1 and TRBJ1-2; D is possibly TRBD1 (5 bases). Germline lookup yields CDR1 MGHRA and CDR2 YSYEKL. This CDR3 spans 13 amino acids. CDR3 amino acids: CACSGPNQGGYTF. In nucleotides, the CDR3 is TGCGCCTGCAGCGGACCGAACCAGGGAGGCTACACCTTC.

J is TRBJ2-2 and V is TRBV7-9; 7 bases line up with TRBD1. Trimming cost V 6 bases and J 1 base; bases outside gene matches: 5. CDR1 is SEHNR, CDR2 FQNEAQ, per germline (reference sequence). The CDR3 length is 15 residues. The CDR3 sequence is CASRRGTENTGELFF. As DNA, the CDR3 is TGTGCCAGCAGACGAGGGACAGAGAACACCGGGGAGCTGTTTTTT.